Presented here are 21 T cell receptor beta chains from one specimen sequenced in a study of T cell repertoires in cytomegalovirus infection. TCRdb reprocessed the reads with MiXCR, giving one entry per CDR3 protein. The sample includes under 350,000 distinct CDR3 sequences, around a tenth of them seen just once. Sequenced: PBMCs. The receptor source for this set is a human donor in good health (CMV status not recorded). Some clones in this sample may be carry-over from other donors' samples.

The rearrangement links TRBV19 to TRBJ1-5; a possible D gene is TRBD1 (6 bases). CDR3 length: 15 residues. Deletions cut 5 bases from V and 11 bases from J, with 22 bases between. Germline CDR1 LNHDA, CDR2 SQIVND (reference sequence). The CDR3 loop is CASSSQGQPRRAQHF. The DNA of the CDR3 is TGTGCCAGTAGTTCCCAGGGACAACCTCGAAGGGCCCAGCATTTT.

This clonotype came up a few times. The chain couples TRBV14 to TRBJ1-1; TRBD1 might be the D (6 bases). CDR3 length: 15 amino acids. V was pared by 3 bases and J by 5 bases, with 16 bases between. CDR1 is SGHDN, CDR2 FVKESK, per germline. The CDR3 loop is CASSHYRGTRTEAFF. Written as DNA, the CDR3 is TGTGCCAGCAGCCACTATAGGGGGACGCGGACTGAAGCTTTCTTT.

In this sample, this clonotype turned up a few times. The CDR3, as DNA: TGTGCCACCAGCGGGAGCAGGGAGGGCTATGGCTACACCTTC. It specifies CATSGSREGYGYTF. V is TRBV15 and J is TRBJ1-2, with D possibly being TRBD1 (5 bases). Germline values: CDR1 LNHNV, CDR2 YYDKDF (reference sequence). V was trimmed by 5 bases and J by 4 bases, leaving 14 bases between them. This CDR3 spans 14 amino acids. The variable domain in full, with the rest retrieved from reference TRBV15 and TRBJ1-2, is DAMVIQNPRYQVTQFGKPVTLSCSQTLNHNVMYWYQQKSSQAPKLLFHYYDKDFNNEADTPDNFQSRRPNTSFCFLDIRSPGLGDTAMYLCATSGSREGYGYTFGSGTRLTVV.

This clonotype has more than one count but fewer than ten. This rearrangement joins TRBV6-2 or TRBV6-3 to TRBJ1-1; D uncertain. V was pared by 6 bases and J by 5 bases, with 22 bases between. CDR1 is MNHEY, CDR2 SVGEGT, per germline. This CDR3 is 16 amino acids long. In DNA, the CDR3 is TGTGCCAGCAGCCAGACCGGAGAGCCCGGCGAAACTGAAGCTTTCTTT. Its translation is CASSQTGEPGETEAFF.

This clonotype has a count of ten or more. This chain uses TRBV5-1 with TRBJ2-1, with 7 positions matching TRBD1. The J segment lost 4 bases and the V segment lost 1 base, leaving 17 bases of the junction unmatched. CDR3 length equals 19 residues. CDR1 is SGHRS, CDR2 YFSETQ, per germline. Here the CDR3 reads CASSLTTLRQGTPYNEQFF. CDR3 DNA: TGCGCCAGCAGCTTGACTACCCTGAGACAGGGCACACCTTACAATGAGCAGTTCTTC.

V and J are TRBV28 and TRBJ2-1; D unclear. With 6 bases removed from V and 0 bases from J, the gap between germline ends came to 12 bases. The CDR3 loop spans 15 amino acids. Germline CDR1 and CDR2: MDHEN and SYDVKM. CDR3 coding DNA: TGTGCCAGCAGCCCAGCTGAGAGCTCCTACAATGAGCAGTTCTTC. Translating it yields CASSPAESSYNEQFF.

This clonotype was counted between two and nine times. The rearrangement uses TRBV27 and TRBJ2-7, with 7 bases lining up with TRBD1. The CDR3 has 13 amino acids. In germline, CDR1 is MNHEY, CDR2 SMNVEV (reference sequence). V lost 9 bases to trimming and J lost 7 bases; unmatched junction nucleotides: 12. CDR3 bases: TGTGCCAGTCGGTGGGGCAGGGGGACGGAGCAGTACTTC. Its protein is CASRWGRGTEQYF.

This clonotype has a handful of counts. This chain uses TRBV14 with TRBJ1-4; tentative D call: TRBD1 (6 bases). The germline V and J ends were trimmed by 4 bases and 4 bases, with 13 bases remaining between them. Germline assignment: CDR1 SGHDN and CDR2 FVKESK. The CDR3 is made up of 15 amino acids. The DNA for the CDR3 is TGTGCCAGCAGCCTCCTGACAGGTTTTAATGAAAAACTGTTTTTT. Amino acid sequence: CASSLLTGFNEKLFF.

This clonotype showed up just a few times. The rearrangement links TRBV29-1 to TRBJ1-2, with D unresolved. Trimming pared 2 bases from V and 4 bases from J, leaving 8 bases between. The V gene's germline CDR1 is SQVTM and CDR2 ANQGSEA. The CDR3 is 12 residues long. CDR3 coding DNA: TGCAGCGTTGAAACAGTCTCCTATGGCTACACCTTC. Translation gives CSVETVSYGYTF.

This clonotype was detected a few times. V gene TRBV14 combines with J gene TRBJ2-4; D ambiguous. Germline CDR1 and CDR2: SGHDN and FVKESK. Between the trimmed V and J ends, which lost 4 bases and 1 base, there was a span of 14 bases. CDR3 length equals 16 residues. CDR3 in amino acids: CASSRTSGNAKNIQYF. The CDR3 DNA is TGTGCCAGCAGCCGGACGTCTGGGAACGCCAAAAACATTCAGTACTTC.

This clonotype was counted only a few times. This rearrangement joins TRBV7-4 to TRBJ1-1, with D perhaps matching TRBD1 (6 bases). CDR1 SGHVT and CDR2 SQSDAQ come from the germline V gene. The V end lost 1 base, the J end lost 5 bases, and 11 bases lay between the germline ends. The CDR3 is 14 amino acids. The CDR3 loop is CASSLGAQGTEAFF. CDR3 in DNA: TGTGCCAGCAGCTTAGGAGCCCAGGGGACTGAAGCTTTCTTT. Drawing the rest from reference TRBV7-4 and TRBJ1-1, the complete variable domain is GAGVSQSPRYKVAKRGRDVALRCDSISGHVTLYWYRQTLGQGSEVLTYSQSDAQRDKSGRPSGRFSAERPERSVSTLKIQRTEQGDSAVYLCASSLGAQGTEAFFGQGTRLTVV.

This clonotype was detected ten times or more. The J gene is TRBJ1-6, the V gene TRBV25-1, with unresolved D. The CDR3 spans 14 residues. Germline assignment: CDR1 MGHDK and CDR2 SYGVNS. The V end lost 8 bases, the J end lost 0 bases, and 8 bases lay between the germline ends. The CDR3 loop is CASGRSSYNSPLHF. The CDR3 coding sequence is TGTGCCAGCGGACGGAGCTCCTATAATTCACCCCTCCACTTT.

The chain carries TRBV10-3 and TRBJ1-5, with D uncertain. Per germline, CDR1 ENHRY and CDR2 SYGVKD. The CDR3 runs 12 residues. Trimming removed 3 bases from V and 7 bases from J, with 7 bases in between. DNA of the CDR3: TGTGCCATCAGTGAAGTCTCGCAGCCCCAGCATTTT. Translated, it gives CAISEVSQPQHF.

This clonotype was found many times. This rearrangement joins TRBV7-6 to TRBJ1-1, with 9 positions matching TRBD1. This CDR3 contains 14 residues. Germline loops: CDR1 SGHVS, CDR2 FNYEAQ. Trimming removed 5 bases from V and 4 bases from J; junction bases left unmatched: 5. In DNA, the CDR3 is TGTGCCAGCAGCACCGGGACAGGGTCCACTGAAGCTTTCTTT. Translating it yields CASSTGTGSTEAFF.

The chain uses TRBV4-1 and TRBJ1-6; D unresolved. Germline V lookup: CDR1 MGHRA, CDR2 YSYEKL. The CDR3 is 14 residues long. V lost 2 bases and J 9 bases, leaving 11 bases between the germline ends. CDR3 region: CASSQSIGGSPLHF. Here the CDR3 DNA reads TGCGCCAGCAGCCAATCAATAGGAGGTTCACCCCTCCACTTT.

This clonotype was counted between two and nine times. V gene TRBV7-8 combines with J gene TRBJ1-2; no definite D call. Between the trimmed V and J ends, which lost 0 bases and 8 bases, there was a span of 13 bases. Per the germline V gene, CDR1 is SGHVS and CDR2 is FQNEAQ. The length of the CDR3 is 14 residues. The chain's CDR3 is CASSLAYGSGGYTF. CDR3 bases: TGTGCCAGCAGCTTAGCCTATGGTTCGGGCGGCTACACCTTC.

This chain connects TRBV7-9 to TRBJ1-6; unclear D gene. CDR3 size: 16 residues. Trimming took 4 bases from V and 0 from J, leaving 10 bases between them. Germline values: CDR1 SEHNR, CDR2 FQNEAQ (reference sequence). The CDR3 coding sequence is TGTGCCAGCAGCTCTCCTCAGAGCTCCTATAATTCACCCCTCCACTTT. Its translation is CASSSPQSSYNSPLHF.

The chain uses TRBV19 and TRBJ1-2; D remains ambiguous. Trimming removed 4 bases from V and 7 bases from J, with 13 bases in between. CDR3 length: 13 residues. The V gene's germline CDR1 is LNHDA and CDR2 SQIVND (reference sequence). CDR3 in amino acids: CASSNRGTGGYTF. CDR3 nucleotide sequence: TGTGCCAGTAGTAACAGAGGCACTGGTGGCTACACCTTC. The variable domain in full, with the rest retrieved from reference TRBV19 and TRBJ1-2, is DGGITQSPKYLFRKEGQNVTLSCEQNLNHDAMYWYRQDPGQGLRLIYYSQIVNDFQKGDIAEGYSVSREKKESFPLTVTSAQKNPTAFYLCASSNRGTGGYTFGSGTRLTVV.

A note on this clonotype: A much bigger clone sits one base away, suggesting this may be a read error. The chain uses TRBV2 and TRBJ2-1; D unresolved. The CDR3 is made up of 12 amino acids. Trimming left V 6 bases short and J 11 bases short, with 14 bases between. Germline loops: CDR1 SNHLY, CDR2 FYNNEI. CDR3 DNA: TGTGCCAGCAGCCGACTCGAGAATCAGCAGTTCTTC. As protein: CASSRLENQQFF.

CDR3 nucleotide sequence: TGCAGTGCTAAAGTGAACACTGAAGCTTTCTTT. Translation gives CSAKVNTEAFF. This sequence joins TRBV20-1 and TRBJ1-1; no reliable D call. Germline V gene lookup returns CDR1 DFQATT and CDR2 SNEGSKA (reference sequence). V lost 4 bases to trimming and J lost 0 bases, with 3 bases between them. This CDR3 is 11 amino acids long.

This clonotype was detected many times. This rearrangement joins TRBV6-2 or TRBV6-3 to TRBJ2-7; possible D gene TRBD2, 5 bases. The CDR3 consists of 13 residues. CDR1 MNHEY and CDR2 SVGEGT come from the germline V gene. Trimming removed 6 bases at V and 3 bases at J, with 12 bases between. CDR3 in amino acids: CASSPGLGYEQYF. The CDR3 nucleotides read TGTGCCAGCAGCCCCGGACTTGGCTACGAGCAGTACTTC.